This TCR beta chain derives from a study of blood T cell repertoires in COVID-19. On the study more broadly: Both acute and convalescent COVID-19 samples were obtained from the United States, Italy and Spain. Sample material is recorded as cDNA or gDNA derived from T cells, B-cell-depleted T cells, or PBMCs.

All enrollees were roughly 18 to 95 years old and from some 24 US areas. Original analysis: Reference gene primer amplification gave nucleated cell count estimates. Some clones are missing from TCRdb's copy, which holds only in-frame ones; the method was immunoSEQ multiplex PCR. That table furnishes V, J and clone size, whereas the DNA furnished D and trimming. Here the sample spans 270,000 or so clones, around 88% being singletons. CDR3 length equals 14 residues. Germline values: CDR1 SGHTA, CDR2 FQGNSA. Unmatched junction bases numbered 2, after V lost 1 base and J lost 7 bases. This receptor was taken from a woman aged 40 to 55 with acute COVID-19. Sequences were obtained from PBMCs or T cells enriched from blood (not recorded which). The chain carries TRBV7-2 and TRBJ2-1; 9 bases are shared with TRBD2. The CDR3 region is CASSLGTSVNEQFF. CDR3 DNA: TGTGCCAGCAGCTTAGGGACTAGCGTAAATGAGCAGTTCTTC.